Listed here is a single TCR beta chain. The CDR3 is 16 amino acids. V lost 5 bases and J 0 bases, leaving 15 bases between the germline ends. Germline loops: CDR1 SEHNR, CDR2 FQNEAQ (reference sequence). Sequencing used immunoSEQ multiplex PCR; TCRdb keeps in-frame clones, though not all of them. Counted here are tens of thousands of clones, 88% occurring once; the ten biggest clones make up approximately 15%. The data originate from a study of control samples from healthy donors and cancer patients. The TCR sequence derives from a woman in her seventies in good health. The J gene is TRBJ2-3, the V gene TRBV7-9, with a possible D match to TRBD2 (6 bases). Sequenced material: blood. The CDR3, as DNA: TGTGCCAGCAGCCTACTCCTACTAGCCAGCACAGATACGCAGTATTTT. It codes for CASSLLLLASTDTQYF.